The present T cell receptor beta chain was sequenced within a study of cytomegalovirus exposure and HLA in healthy donors. About the research overall: The approximately 120 validation repertoires were reported in a later analysis to have been generated on the same platform as the roughly 720 first-cohort repertoires.

General study findings and limits: High specificity and sensitivity for cytomegalovirus status were reported for the classifier. Three CMV-associated chains were confirmed in vitro to be specific for CMV antigens.

CDR3 length: 17 residues. Germline loops: CDR1 LNHDA, CDR2 SQIVND (reference sequence). Trimming at V came to 1 base and at J to 8 bases, leaving 12 bases not matched to a gene. Sequencing was performed with immunoSEQ multiplex PCR; in TCRdb, only in-frame clones are kept and a portion is missing. The table has about 310,000 clones, around 90% seen once. A note on this clone: The antigen is undetermined.

This sequence was found in a man aged 25 to 40 in good health and CMV-seronegative. The sequenced material came from PBMCs. This rearrangement joins TRBV19 to TRBJ2-1; 9 nucleotides agree with TRBD1. The DNA for the CDR3 is TGTGCCAGTAGTATAGGGCCCGGGACAGGGAGGTTACATGAGCAGTTCTTC. Its protein product is CASSIGPGTGRLHEQFF.